Each of the 3 T cell receptor beta chains below was sequenced from the same sample in a study of T cell responses to AZD1222 COVID-19 vaccine listed by TCRdb under 2021. The meaning of the sample's time point label: baseline before first vaccination. Library preparation employed the immunoSEQ multiplex PCR assay. TCRdb holds this immuneACCESS table with in-frame rearrangements only. Some clones are missing; in checked studies, unresolved V genes explain under half, and the rest has no known cause. Counted in this sample were 150,000 to 200,000 clones; 85% to 95% of them appeared once. The ten largest clones add up to 1% to 1.5% of the sample. Sequences were derived from peripheral blood, sampled on day 0 of AZD1222 vaccination. These receptors came from an adult in good health.

This clone appeared a single time. The chain has TRBV28 and TRBJ1-5; TRBD1 aligns across 7 bases. CDR1 and CDR2 (germline): MDHEN, SYDVKM. The V and J ends lost 7 bases and 4 bases, in that order; junction bases with no gene match: 13. This CDR3 has 16 residues. The CDR3 DNA reads TGTGCCAGCACTATAATCGGAGGGGGCGGGAATCAGCCCCAGCATTTT. It specifies CASTIIGGGGNQPQHF. Combining the CDR3 with reference TRBV28 and TRBJ1-5 gives the whole variable domain DVKVTQSSRYLVKRTGEKVFLECVQDMDHENMFWYRQDPGLGLRLIYFSYDVKMKEKGDIPEGYSVSREKKERFSLILESASTNQTSMYLCASTIIGGGGNQPQHFGDGTRLSIL.

This rearrangement joins TRBV7-9 to TRBJ1-5; D gene ambiguous. The germline V and J ends were trimmed by 1 base and 6 bases, with 10 bases remaining between them. This CDR3 comprises 14 residues. CDR1 and CDR2 (germline): SEHNR, FQNEAQ (reference sequence). The CDR3 spells CASSLERAPQPQHF. CDR3 nucleotide sequence: TGTGCCAGCAGCTTAGAGCGGGCTCCTCAGCCCCAGCATTTT.

CDR3 loop: CASSTGQGNYGYTF. The CDR3 nucleotides are TGTGCCAGCAGCACGGGACAGGGGAACTATGGCTACACCTTC. The chain couples TRBV9 to TRBJ1-2; TRBD1 aligns across 10 bases. Germline trimming cut 4 bases from V and 2 bases from J; bases unmatched to any gene: 2. Germline loops: CDR1 SGDLS, CDR2 YYNGEE. The CDR3 consists of 14 residues.